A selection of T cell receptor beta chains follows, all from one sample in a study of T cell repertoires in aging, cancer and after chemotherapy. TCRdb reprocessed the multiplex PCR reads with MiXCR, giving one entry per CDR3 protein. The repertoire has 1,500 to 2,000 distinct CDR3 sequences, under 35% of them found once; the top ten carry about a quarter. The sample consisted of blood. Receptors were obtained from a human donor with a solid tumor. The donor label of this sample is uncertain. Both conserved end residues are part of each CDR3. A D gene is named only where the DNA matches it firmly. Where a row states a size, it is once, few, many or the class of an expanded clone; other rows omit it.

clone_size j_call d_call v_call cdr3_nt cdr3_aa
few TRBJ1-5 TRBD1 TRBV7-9 TGTGCCAGCGGACAGGGAGGACAGCCCCAGCATTTT CASGQGGQPQHF
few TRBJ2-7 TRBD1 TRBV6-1 TGTGCCAGCAGTGCGATGGGACAGGGGGTCTCCTACGAGCAGTACTTC CASSAMGQGVSYEQYF
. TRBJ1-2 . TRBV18 TGTGCCAGCTCACCCGACACTAACTATGGCTACACCTTC CASSPDTNYGYTF
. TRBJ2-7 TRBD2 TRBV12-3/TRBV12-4 TGTGCCAGCAGTTTCGGGGAGGGCTACGAGCAGTACTTC CASSFGEGYEQYF
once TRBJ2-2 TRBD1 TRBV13 TGTGCCAGCAGCAGAGAGACAGGGGGGGAGCTGTTTTTT CASSRETGGELFF
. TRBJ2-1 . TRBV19 TGTGTTAGTAGTATAGGAACTCTTAACAGTGAGCAGTTCTTC CVSSIGTLNSEQFF
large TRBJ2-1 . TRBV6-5 TGTGCCAGCAGTAGCGGGCCGAGCTCCTACAATGAGCAGTTCTTC CASSSGPSSYNEQFF
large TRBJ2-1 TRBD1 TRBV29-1 TGCAGCGTTGACCGGGACAGAGGGCAGTTCTTC CSVDRDRGQFF
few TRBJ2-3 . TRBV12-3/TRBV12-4 TGTGCCAGCAGTTATTTCTCTAGCACAGATACGCAGTATTTT CASSYFSSTDTQYF
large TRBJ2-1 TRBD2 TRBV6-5 TGTGCCAGCAGGGCGACTAGCGGGAACAATGAGCAGTTCTTC CASRATSGNNEQFF
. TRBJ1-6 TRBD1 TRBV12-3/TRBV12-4 TGTGCCAGCAGTATGGACAGGGATTCACCCCTCCACTTT CASSMDRDSPLHF
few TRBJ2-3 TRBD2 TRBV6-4 TGTGCCAGCAGTGACGAAGCGGGAGGTACAGATACGCAGTATTTT CASSDEAGGTDTQYF
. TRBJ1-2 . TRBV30 TGTGCCTGGAGTGCGCCCCCCTCCAGGCCCGGTGGCTACACCTTC CAWSAPPSRPGGYTF
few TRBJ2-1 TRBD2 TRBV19 TGTGCCAGTAGTATAGACTACGGGACTAGCGGGCCATACAATGAGCAGTTCTTC CASSIDYGTSGPYNEQFF
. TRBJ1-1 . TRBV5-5 TGTGCCAGCAGCTTGGTTTCCTCAATCACTGAAGCTTTCTTT CASSLVSSITEAFF
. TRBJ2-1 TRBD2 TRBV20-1 TGCAGTGCTGAATCAGGACTAGCGGGTTACAATGAGCAGTTCTTC CSAESGLAGYNEQFF
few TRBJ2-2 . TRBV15 TGTGCCACCAGCAGAGTGTCGGGGACGAACACCGGGGAGCTGTTTTTT CATSRVSGTNTGELFF
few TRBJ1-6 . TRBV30 TGTGCCTGGAGTAGGGGGGCGAGGAGCTCCTATAATTCACCCCTCCACTTT CAWSRGARSSYNSPLHF
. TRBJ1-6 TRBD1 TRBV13 TGTGCCAGCAGCTTAGGGACAGGGAGAAATTCACCCCTCCACTTT CASSLGTGRNSPLHF
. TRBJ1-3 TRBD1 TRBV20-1 TGCAGTGCTAGGCCCAGAGGGGGCAATGGAAACACCATATATTTT CSARPRGGNGNTIYF
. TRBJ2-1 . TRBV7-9 TGTGCCAGCACCCAGGGGGGAGGGCACAATGAGCAGTTCTTC CASTQGGGHNEQFF
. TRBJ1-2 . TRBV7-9 TGTGCCAGCAGCCTAGGGACGGTCTATGGCTACACCTTC CASSLGTVYGYTF
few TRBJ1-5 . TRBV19 TGTGCCAGTAGTATAGCGGGCGGCGGGGGAGCCCAGCATTTT CASSIAGGGGAQHF
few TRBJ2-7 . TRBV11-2 TGTGCCAGCAGCTCGCAGGGTCCGGGGGAGCAGTACTTC CASSSQGPGEQYF
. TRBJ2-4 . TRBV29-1 TGCAGCGTCGCGGGAATAGCCAAAAACATTCAGTACTTC CSVAGIAKNIQYF
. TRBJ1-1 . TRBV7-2 TGTGCCAGCAGCCAAGATGCCCCAGAGGGGATGAACACTGAAGCTTTCTTT CASSQDAPEGMNTEAFF
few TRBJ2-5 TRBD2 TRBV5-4 TGTGCCAGCAGCTTGGGGGGGGGGATTGTAGAGACCCAGTACTTC CASSLGGGIVETQYF
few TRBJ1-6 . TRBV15 TGTGCCACCAGCAGAGGGGGTTCTTTTTCACCCCTCCACTTT CATSRGGSFSPLHF
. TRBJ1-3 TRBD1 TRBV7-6 TGTGCCAGCAGCCAAGATCGTGGGACAGGCAACACCATATATTTT CASSQDRGTGNTIYF
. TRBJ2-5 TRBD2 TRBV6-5 TGTGCCAGCAGTTACCCCAACCCCTCTAGCGGGAATCGTAAGACCCAGTACTTC CASSYPNPSSGNRKTQYF
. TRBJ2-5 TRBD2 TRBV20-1 TGCAGTGCTATAACCCCGGGACTAGCGGGGGCGGGGGAGACCCAGTACTTC CSAITPGLAGAGETQYF
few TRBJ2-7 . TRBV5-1 TGCGCCAGCAGCTTGGGGCAGGGGAATTACGAGCAGTACTTC CASSLGQGNYEQYF
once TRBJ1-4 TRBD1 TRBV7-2 TGTGCCAGCAGCCAGGACAGGGGAGAGGAAAAACTGTTTTTT CASSQDRGEEKLFF
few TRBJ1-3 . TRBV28 TGTGCCAGCAGTTTTGGTCTGCCGGGTCGAGTGGGAAACACCATATATTTT CASSFGLPGRVGNTIYF
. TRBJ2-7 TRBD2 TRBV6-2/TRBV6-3 TGTGCCAGCAGTTACCGGACTAGCGGGGGCTACGAGCAGTACTTC CASSYRTSGGYEQYF
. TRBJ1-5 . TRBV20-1 TGCAGTGCTAGAGATTCGAACAGGGCTTTTAGCAATCAGCCCCAGCATTTT CSARDSNRAFSNQPQHF
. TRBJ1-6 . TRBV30 TGTGCCTGGAATGTACTGAATTCCTATAATTCACCCCTCCACTTT CAWNVLNSYNSPLHF
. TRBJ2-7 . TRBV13 TGTGCCAGCAGCTTAGTGGAGCGTGACGGGCGAAACTACGAGCAGTACTTC CASSLVERDGRNYEQYF
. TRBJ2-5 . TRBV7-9 TGTGCCAGCAGCTTATCCCCGCGGCTCCGGGAGACCCAGTACTTC CASSLSPRLRETQYF
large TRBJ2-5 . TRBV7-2 TGTGCCAGCAGCTTAATCAGGCAAGAGACCCAGTACTTC CASSLIRQETQYF
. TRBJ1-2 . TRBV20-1 TGCAGTGCTAGAGAGGGGCCTACCTACACCTTC CSAREGPTYTF
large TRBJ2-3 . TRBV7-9 TGTGCCAGCAGCTTTGGGGAGGATACGCAGTATTTT CASSFGEDTQYF
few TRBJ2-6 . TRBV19 TGTGCCAGTGAGAGAGGGAGCTCTGGGGCCAACGTCCTGACTTTC CASERGSSGANVLTF
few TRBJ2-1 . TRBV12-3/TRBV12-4 TGTGCCAGCAGCCCCGGGACCAACAATGAGCAGTTCTTC CASSPGTNNEQFF
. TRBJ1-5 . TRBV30 TGTGCCTGGAGTGGCAGGGAGGCGGGCAATCAGCACCAGCATTTT CAWSGREAGNQHQHF
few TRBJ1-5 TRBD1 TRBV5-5 TGTGCCAGCAGCTCCTTAAGCACGACAGGGTCACATCAGCCCCAGCATTTT CASSSLSTTGSHQPQHF
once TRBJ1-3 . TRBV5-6 TGTGCCAGCAGCAACGAACAGCGATACTCTGGAAACACCATATATTTT CASSNEQRYSGNTIYF